This TCR beta chain is drawn from a study of T cells in tuberculosis. General study findings and limits: Smaller distances to GMM-specific TCRs suggested their expansion in active tuberculosis.

Time point here: new active TB diagnosis, blood taken before or within 7 days of starting treatment. TCRdb keeps only in-frame clones here, not all; method: immunoSEQ multiplex PCR. Of about 40,000 clones listed, around 94% were seen once; the top ten hold roughly 4%. About this clone: Its antigen remains unidentified.

This specimen consisted of PBMCs, obtained at tuberculosis diagnosis. The source of this sequence is an adult with tuberculosis.

CDR3 loop: CATHRMDMTSYEQYF. CDR3 DNA: TGTGCGACTCACAGGATGGACATGACCTCCTACGAGCAGTACTTC. This chain links TRBV6-5 with TRBJ2-7; D might be TRBD1 (5 bases). The CDR3 covers 15 residues. Germline V gene sequence: CDR1 MNHEY, CDR2 SVGAGI.